The clone carrying this T cell receptor beta chain has a single count. Within the sample, other DNA sequences also encode this same CDR3. CDR3 length: 13 residues. With 2 bases removed from V and 5 bases from J, the gap between germline ends came to 9 bases. From germline, CDR1 is GTSNPN and CDR2 SVGIG (reference sequence). The repertoire was sequenced with immunoSEQ multiplex PCR; TCRdb's copy has only in-frame clones and lacks some. The data show 200,000 or so clones, with around 94% seen just once and over 1.2% held by the top ten. The data derive from a study of control samples from healthy donors and cancer patients.

The chain carries TRBV30 and TRBJ2-2; weak D call: TRBD2 (6 bases). This receptor was taken from a man aged 50 to 60 in good health. Sequencing was done on a sample of blood. CDR3 protein: CAWSSGGTGELFF. The CDR3 DNA is TGTGCCTGGAGTTCTGGGGGGACCGGGGAGCTGTTTTTT.